This TCR beta chain appears in the sequencing data of a study of PD-L1 blockade in urothelial cancer (TCRdb year 2017). About the full investigation: Every patient began therapy in 2014 and was given atezolizumab 1,200 mg intravenously every 3 weeks. Pretreatment tumor samples, along with matched peripheral blood collected serially before and after atezolizumab treatment, underwent TCR sequencing. The study was an exploratory multi-omic analysis of somatic, immune and clinical correlates of response to PD-L1 blockade with atezolizumab in urothelial cancer. Blood samples gave median yields of about 150,000 T cells and 80,000 or so unique TCRs, along with a median clonality of about 0.084. Twenty-nine patients had pretreatment blood TCR-seq, about 25 had at least one posttreatment blood collection, and about 25 had tumor TCR-seq. About 10 patients achieved durable clinical benefit and some 21 did not. Patients had an ECOG performance status of 0 or 1 and had received between 0 and 3 prior chemotherapy regimens. Blood samples were analyzed at two time points: 3 weeks after treatment start (second dose) and 6 weeks after treatment start. Durable clinical benefit was defined as progression-free survival longer than 6 months, and TCR features were also tested against progression-free and overall survival. Whole exome sequencing and RNA sequencing of pretreatment tumors were performed alongside TCR sequencing in the same patients. About 90% of the roughly 30 patients were identified as males with urothelial cancer of bladder origin, and a prior smoking history was reported by 18 of 29 patients. The research as a whole found: A pretreatment peripheral blood TCR clonality below the median was linked to improved progression-free and overall survival. Because of the small sample size (n ≈ 30) and the many exploratory analyses performed, the results are intended to be regarded as hypothesis-generating. Among patients with durable benefit, tumor-associated TCR clones showed greater expansion in peripheral blood 3 weeks after treatment started (n of about 21, p = 0.022).

Taken with the paper, the label for time point translates to: pretreatment peripheral blood. A total of under 30 patients with locally advanced or metastatic urothelial carcinoma, treated at Memorial Sloan Kettering on a trial protocol, made up the cohort. Peripheral blood mononuclear cells were collected pretreatment and during treatment, with between 1 and 8 total time points obtained per patient. The Qiagen DNeasy Blood extraction kit was used to purify genomic DNA from total PBMCs and tumor samples. PBMCs were collected pretreatment and during treatment, and were isolated and stored as previously described. Inclusive of the bounding cysteine and phenylalanine, the CDR3 is 16 residues long. Solely the CDR3 DNA is kept, with 48 bases framed from the first base. The junction shows trimming of 5 bases on V and 8 bases on J, plus 22 bases between the germline ends. In the germline V gene (reference sequence), CDR1 corresponds to LNHNV and CDR2 to YYDKDF.

To estimate absolute template abundance from read counts, synthetic TCR analog templates were spiked into each PCR. The immunoSEQ assay was used to amplify TCRbeta CDR3 regions from genomic DNA with bias-controlled V and J gene primers. Sequencing of rearranged TCRbeta segments was performed at approximately 20X coverage. In the authors' own workflow: Sequencing errors were corrected by clustering and CDR3s were annotated against IMGT to assign V, D and J genes. Only productive TCRbeta rearrangements were used in downstream analyses, excluding out-of-frame or stop-codon sequences. To compute clonality, Shannon entropy was normalized by the log of the number of unique productive sequences and then subtracted from one. Fisher's exact test with Benjamini-Hochberg correction, at a threshold of adjusted p below 0.01, was used to find clones that differed between time points or between blood and tumor. The source is immuneACCESS, and TCRdb retained only in-frame sequences with V and J called. Part of the clones is not carried over; for the studies checked, unresolved V genes explain less than half of this, and the remainder is unexplained. V, J and clone size are taken as reported in that table, and D and trimming were inferred from the DNA itself. In all, the sample holds tens of thousands of clones, and approximately 90% of those were seen once. The ten largest make up about 15% of the sample.

Remarks on this clone: Its antigen is still unknown. One base away there is no much larger clone; base qualities are not given.

This clonotype originated in a woman aged 60 to 75 with urothelial cancer. Rearrangement joined TRBV15 to TRBJ2-1, and possibly TRBD1, on 6 matching bases. The sample here was PBMCs, taken around atezolizumab (anti-PD-L1) treatment. At the DNA level, the sequence is TGTGCCACCAGCCGCCGAACAGGGTATAGTTTGGATGAGCAGTTCTTC. Translation gives CATSRRTGYSLDEQFF.